Listed here is a single T cell receptor beta chain. The CDR3 has 18 amino acids. Unmatched junction bases numbered 9, after V lost 0 bases and J lost 3 bases. Germline V lookup: CDR1 LNHDA, CDR2 SQIVND (reference sequence). The data were obtained in a study of immune reconstitution after stem cell transplant in scleroderma. MiXCR, applied by TCRdb to the RT-PCR reads, yields one record per CDR3 protein. The data contain more than 700 distinct CDR3 sequences, less than 10% of them singletons. This chain connects TRBV19 to TRBJ2-1, with 9 nucleotides matching TRBD2. This specimen was collected before or after autologous hematopoietic stem cell transplantation (not recorded which). This clonotype originated in a male donor with systemic sclerosis. Here the CDR3 DNA reads TGTGCCAGTAGTATAGATCGGGGTAGCGGGGGCCTCTACAATGAGCAGTTCTTC. Translation gives CASSIDRGSGGLYNEQFF.